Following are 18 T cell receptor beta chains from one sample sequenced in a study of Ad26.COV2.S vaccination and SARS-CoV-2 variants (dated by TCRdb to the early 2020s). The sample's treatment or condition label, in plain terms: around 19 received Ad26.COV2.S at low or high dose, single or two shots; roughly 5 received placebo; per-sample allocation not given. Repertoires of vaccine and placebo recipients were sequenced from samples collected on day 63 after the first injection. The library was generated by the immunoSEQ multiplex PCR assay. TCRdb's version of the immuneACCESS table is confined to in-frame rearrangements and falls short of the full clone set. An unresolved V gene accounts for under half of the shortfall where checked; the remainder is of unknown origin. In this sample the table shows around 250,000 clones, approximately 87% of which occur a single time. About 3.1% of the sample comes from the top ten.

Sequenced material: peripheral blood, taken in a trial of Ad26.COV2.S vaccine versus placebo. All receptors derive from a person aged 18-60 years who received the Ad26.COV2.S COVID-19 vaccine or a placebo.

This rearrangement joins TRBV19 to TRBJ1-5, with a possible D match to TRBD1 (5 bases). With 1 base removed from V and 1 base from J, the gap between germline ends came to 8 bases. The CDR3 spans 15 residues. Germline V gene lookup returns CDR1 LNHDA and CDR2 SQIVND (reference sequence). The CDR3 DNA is TGTGCCAGTAGTATAGTAGGGGTCAGCAATCAGCCCCAGCATTTT. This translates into CASSIVGVSNQPQHF.

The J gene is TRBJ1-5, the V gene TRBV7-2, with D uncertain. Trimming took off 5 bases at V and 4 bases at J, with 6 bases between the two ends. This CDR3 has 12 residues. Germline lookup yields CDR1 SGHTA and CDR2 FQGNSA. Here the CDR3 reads CASSPSNQPQHF. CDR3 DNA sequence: TGTGCCAGCAGCCCCAGTAATCAGCCCCAGCATTTT.

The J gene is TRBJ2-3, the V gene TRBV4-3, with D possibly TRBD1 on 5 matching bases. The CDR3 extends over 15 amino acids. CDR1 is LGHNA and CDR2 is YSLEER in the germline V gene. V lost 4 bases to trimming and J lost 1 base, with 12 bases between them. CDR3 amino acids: CASSRTKTGTDTQYF. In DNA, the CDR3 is TGCGCCAGCAGCCGCACAAAGACAGGCACAGATACGCAGTATTTT.

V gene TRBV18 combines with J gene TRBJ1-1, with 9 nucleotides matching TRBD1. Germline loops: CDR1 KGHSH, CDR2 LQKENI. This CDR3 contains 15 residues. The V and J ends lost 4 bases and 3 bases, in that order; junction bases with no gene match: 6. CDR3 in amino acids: CASSLATGGDTEAFF. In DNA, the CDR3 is TGTGCCAGCTCACTTGCGACAGGGGGGGACACTGAAGCTTTCTTT.

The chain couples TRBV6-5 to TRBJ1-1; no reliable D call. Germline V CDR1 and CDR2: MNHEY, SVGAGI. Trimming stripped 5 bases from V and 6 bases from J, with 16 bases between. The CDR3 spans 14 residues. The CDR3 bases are TGTGCCAGCAGTCCCAGGACGGGAAACCCTGAAGCTTTCTTT. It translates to CASSPRTGNPEAFF.

CDR3 DNA: TGTGCCAGCAACAGGGGCGTGGGTGAGCAGTTCTTC. It specifies CASNRGVGEQFF. The chain combines TRBV28 with TRBJ2-1; the match to TRBD1 covers 7 bases. CDR1 and CDR2 from the germline V gene are MDHEN and SYDVKM. Unmatched junction bases numbered 6, after V lost 7 bases and J lost 9 bases. This CDR3 is built from 12 residues.

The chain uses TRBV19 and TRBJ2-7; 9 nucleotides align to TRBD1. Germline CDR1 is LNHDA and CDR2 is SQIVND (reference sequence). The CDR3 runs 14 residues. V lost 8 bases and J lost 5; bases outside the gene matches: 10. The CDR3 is CASAPGQGLNEQYF. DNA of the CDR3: TGTGCCAGTGCTCCGGGACAGGGTTTAAACGAGCAGTACTTC.

This chain's CDR3 is CASRGRDGPKNIQYF. The CDR3 nucleotides are TGTGCCAGTAGGGGAAGGGACGGACCCAAAAACATTCAGTACTTC. The chain is built from TRBV19 and TRBJ2-4; either TRBD1 or TRBD2 may fit D (5 bases each). CDR3 length: 15 residues. CDR1 is LNHDA, CDR2 SQIVND, per germline (reference sequence). The ends were cut back, 6 bases at V and 2 bases at J, with 14 bases in the middle.

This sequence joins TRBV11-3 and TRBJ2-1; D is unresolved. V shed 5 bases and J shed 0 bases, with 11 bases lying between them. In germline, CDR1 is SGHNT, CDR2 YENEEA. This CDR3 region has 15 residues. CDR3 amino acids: CASSADGLSYNEQFF. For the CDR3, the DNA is TGTGCCAGCAGCGCGGACGGGCTCTCCTACAATGAGCAGTTCTTC.

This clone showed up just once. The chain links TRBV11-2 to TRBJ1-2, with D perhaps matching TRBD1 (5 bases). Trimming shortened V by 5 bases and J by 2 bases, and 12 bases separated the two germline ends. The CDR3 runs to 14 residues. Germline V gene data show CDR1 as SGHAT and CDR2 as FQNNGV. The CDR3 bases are TGTGCCAGCAGCCCGGGACCGACGAACTATGGCTACACCTTC. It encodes CASSPGPTNYGYTF.

The CDR3: CASSPQTQGADYGYTF. The DNA for the CDR3 is TGTGCCAGCTCACCACAGACTCAGGGGGCAGACTATGGCTACACCTTC. The chain joins TRBV18 to TRBJ1-2, with 8 bases matching TRBD1. V shed 1 base and J 3 bases; nucleotides not matched to a gene: 7. Germline CDR1 is KGHSH and CDR2 is LQKENI. The CDR3 runs to 16 residues.

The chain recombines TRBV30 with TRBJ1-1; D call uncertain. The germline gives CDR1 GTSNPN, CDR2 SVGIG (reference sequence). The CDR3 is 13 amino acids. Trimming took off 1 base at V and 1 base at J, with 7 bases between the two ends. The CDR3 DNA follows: TGTGCCTGGAGTGGACAACAGAACACTGAAGCTTTCTTT. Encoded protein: CAWSGQQNTEAFF.

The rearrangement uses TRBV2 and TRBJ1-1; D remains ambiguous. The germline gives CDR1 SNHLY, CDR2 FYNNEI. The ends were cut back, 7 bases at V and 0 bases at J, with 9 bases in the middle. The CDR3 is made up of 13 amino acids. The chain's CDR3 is CASNPTLNTEAFF. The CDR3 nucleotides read TGTGCCAGCAATCCGACACTGAACACTGAAGCTTTCTTT.

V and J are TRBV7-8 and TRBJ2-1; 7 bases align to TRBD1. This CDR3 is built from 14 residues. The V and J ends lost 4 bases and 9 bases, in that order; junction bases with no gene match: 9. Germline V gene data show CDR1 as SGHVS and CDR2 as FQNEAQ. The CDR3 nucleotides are TGTGCCAGCAGCTCCGTGATAGACAGGGTTGAGCAGTTCTTC. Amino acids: CASSSVIDRVEQFF.

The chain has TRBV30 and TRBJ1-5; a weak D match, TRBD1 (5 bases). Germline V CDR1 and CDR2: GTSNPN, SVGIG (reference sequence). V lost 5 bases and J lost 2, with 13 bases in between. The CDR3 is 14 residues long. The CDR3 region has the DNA TGTGCCTGGGGGCAGGGTAATGGCAATCAGCCCCAGCATTTT. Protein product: CAWGQGNGNQPQHF.

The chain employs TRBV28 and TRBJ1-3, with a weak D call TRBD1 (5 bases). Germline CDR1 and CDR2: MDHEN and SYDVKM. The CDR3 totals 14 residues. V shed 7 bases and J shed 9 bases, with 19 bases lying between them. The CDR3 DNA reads TGTGCCAGCAATAATCAGGGTGCCCGAAGCACCATATATTTT. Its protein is CASNNQGARSTIYF.

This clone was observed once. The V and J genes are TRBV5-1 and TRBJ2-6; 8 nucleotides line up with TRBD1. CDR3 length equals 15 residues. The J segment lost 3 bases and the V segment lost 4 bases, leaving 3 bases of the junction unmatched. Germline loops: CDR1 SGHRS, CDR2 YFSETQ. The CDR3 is CASSPRGRGANVLTF. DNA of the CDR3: TGCGCCAGCAGCCCCAGGGGGCGTGGGGCCAACGTCCTGACTTTC.

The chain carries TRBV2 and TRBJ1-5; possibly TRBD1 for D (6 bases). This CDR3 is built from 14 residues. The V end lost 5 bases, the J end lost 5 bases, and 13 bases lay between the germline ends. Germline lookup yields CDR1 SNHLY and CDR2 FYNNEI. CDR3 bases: TGTGCCAGCAGTTCTACCTGGACAGATCAGCCCCAGCATTTT. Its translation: CASSSTWTDQPQHF.